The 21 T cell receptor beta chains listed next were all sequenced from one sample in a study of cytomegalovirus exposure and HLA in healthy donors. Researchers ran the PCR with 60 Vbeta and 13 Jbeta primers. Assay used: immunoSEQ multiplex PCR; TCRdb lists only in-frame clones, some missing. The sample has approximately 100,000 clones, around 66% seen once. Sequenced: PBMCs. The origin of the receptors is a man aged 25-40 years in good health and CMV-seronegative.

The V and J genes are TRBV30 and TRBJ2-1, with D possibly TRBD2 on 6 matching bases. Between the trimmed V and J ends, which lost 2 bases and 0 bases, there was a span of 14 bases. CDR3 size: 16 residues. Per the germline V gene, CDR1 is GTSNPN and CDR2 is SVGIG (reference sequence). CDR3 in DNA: TGTGCCTGGAGTCGAGAGCTAGCGAGCTCCTACAATGAGCAGTTCTTC. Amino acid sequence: CAWSRELASSYNEQFF.

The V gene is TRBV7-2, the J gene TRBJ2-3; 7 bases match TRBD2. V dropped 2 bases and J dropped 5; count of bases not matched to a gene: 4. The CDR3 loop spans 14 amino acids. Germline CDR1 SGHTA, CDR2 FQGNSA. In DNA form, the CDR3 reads TGTGCCAGCAGCTTAATGGGGGGGAAAGATACGCAGTATTTT. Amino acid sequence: CASSLMGGKDTQYF.

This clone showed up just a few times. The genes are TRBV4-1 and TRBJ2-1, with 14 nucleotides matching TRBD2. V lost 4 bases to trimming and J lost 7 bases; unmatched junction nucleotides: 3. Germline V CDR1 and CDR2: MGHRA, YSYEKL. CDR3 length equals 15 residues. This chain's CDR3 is CASSPGLAGANEQFF. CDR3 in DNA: TGCGCCAGCAGCCCGGGACTAGCGGGAGCAAATGAGCAGTTCTTC.

CDR3 residues: CASSLQGFDEKLFF. The CDR3 coding sequence is TGTGCCAGCAGTCTCCAGGGGTTCGATGAAAAACTGTTTTTT. The J gene is TRBJ1-4, the V gene TRBV27; D may be TRBD1 (6 bases). V lost 5 bases and J 6 bases, leaving 13 bases between the germline ends. The CDR3 sequence is 14 residues long. Germline lookup yields CDR1 MNHEY and CDR2 SMNVEV (reference sequence).

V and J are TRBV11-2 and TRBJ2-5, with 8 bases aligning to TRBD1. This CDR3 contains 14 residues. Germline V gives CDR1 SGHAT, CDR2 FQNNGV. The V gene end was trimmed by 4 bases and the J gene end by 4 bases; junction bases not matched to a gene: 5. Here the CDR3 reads CASSSRTGLETQYF. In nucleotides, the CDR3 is TGTGCCAGCAGCTCTCGGACAGGGCTAGAGACCCAGTACTTC. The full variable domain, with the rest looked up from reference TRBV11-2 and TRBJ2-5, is EAGVAQSPRYKIIEKRQSVAFWCNPISGHATLYWYQQILGQGPKLLIQFQNNGVVDDSQLPKDRFSAERLKGVDSTLKIQPAKLEDSAVYLCASSSRTGLETQYFGPGTRLLVL.

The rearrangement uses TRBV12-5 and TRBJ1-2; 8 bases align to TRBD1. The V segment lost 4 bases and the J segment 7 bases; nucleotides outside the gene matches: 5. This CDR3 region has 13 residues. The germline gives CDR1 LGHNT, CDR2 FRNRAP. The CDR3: CASGYKTGGGYTF. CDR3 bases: TGTGCTAGTGGTTACAAAACAGGGGGTGGCTACACCTTC.

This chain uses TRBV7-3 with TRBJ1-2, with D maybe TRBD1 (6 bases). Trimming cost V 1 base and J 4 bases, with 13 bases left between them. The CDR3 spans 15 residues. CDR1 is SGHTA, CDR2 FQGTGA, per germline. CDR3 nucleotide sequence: TGTGCCAGCAGCTTAAGCAGGGCAGGGGCCTATGGCTACACCTTC. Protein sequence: CASSLSRAGAYGYTF.

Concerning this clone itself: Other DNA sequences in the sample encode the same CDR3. The chain's CDR3 is CASSLDRVSTEAFF. CDR3 nucleotide sequence: TGTGCCAGCAGCTTAGACAGGGTTAGCACTGAAGCTTTCTTT. V and J are TRBV5-4 and TRBJ1-1; 7 bases are a match to TRBD1. With 2 bases clipped from V and 4 bases from J, the junction kept 5 bases outside the gene matches. The length of the CDR3 is 14 residues. Germline lookup yields CDR1 SGHNT and CDR2 YYREEE (reference sequence).

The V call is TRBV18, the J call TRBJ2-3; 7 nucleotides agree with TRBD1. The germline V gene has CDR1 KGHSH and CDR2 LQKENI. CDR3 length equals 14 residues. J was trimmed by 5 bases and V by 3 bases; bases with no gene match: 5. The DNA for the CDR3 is TGTGCCAGCTCACCTACAGGGGTTGGAGATACGCAGTATTTT. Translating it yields CASSPTGVGDTQYF.

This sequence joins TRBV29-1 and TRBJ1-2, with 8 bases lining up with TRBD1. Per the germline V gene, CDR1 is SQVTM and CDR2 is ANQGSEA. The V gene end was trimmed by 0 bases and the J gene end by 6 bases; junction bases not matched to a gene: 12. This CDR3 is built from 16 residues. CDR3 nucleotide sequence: TGCAGCGTTGAAGATCCCCTCCGACAGGGGAGCGATGGCTACACCTTC. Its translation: CSVEDPLRQGSDGYTF. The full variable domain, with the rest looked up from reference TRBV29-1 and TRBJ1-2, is SAVISQKPSRDICQRGTSLTIQCQVDSQVTMMFWYRQQPGQSLTLIATANQGSEATYESGFVIDKFPISRPNLTFSTLTVSNMSPEDSSIYLCSVEDPLRQGSDGYTFGSGTRLTVV.

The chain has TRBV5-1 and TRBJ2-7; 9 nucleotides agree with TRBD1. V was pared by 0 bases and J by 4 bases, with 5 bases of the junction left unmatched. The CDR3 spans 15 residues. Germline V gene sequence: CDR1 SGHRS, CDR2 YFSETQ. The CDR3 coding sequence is TGCGCCAGCAGCTTGGCCGCGGGACAGGGATACGAGCAGTACTTC. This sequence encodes CASSLAAGQGYEQYF.

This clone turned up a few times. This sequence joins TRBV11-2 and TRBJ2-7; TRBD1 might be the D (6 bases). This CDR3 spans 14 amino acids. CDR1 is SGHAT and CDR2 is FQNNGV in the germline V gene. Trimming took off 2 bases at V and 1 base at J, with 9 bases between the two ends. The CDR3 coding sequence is TGTGCCAGCAGCTTACAGGACAGTTCCTACGAGCAGTACTTC. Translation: CASSLQDSSYEQYF.

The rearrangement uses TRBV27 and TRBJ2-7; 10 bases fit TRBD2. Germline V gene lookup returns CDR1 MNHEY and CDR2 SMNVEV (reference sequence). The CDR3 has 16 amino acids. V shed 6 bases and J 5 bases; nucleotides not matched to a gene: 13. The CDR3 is CASRVTSGSAWHEQYF. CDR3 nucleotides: TGTGCCAGCAGGGTGACTAGCGGGTCGGCCTGGCACGAGCAGTACTTC.

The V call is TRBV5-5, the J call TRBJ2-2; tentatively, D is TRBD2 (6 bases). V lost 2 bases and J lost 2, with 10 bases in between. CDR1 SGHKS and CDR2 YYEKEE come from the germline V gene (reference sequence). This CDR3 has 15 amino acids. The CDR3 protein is CASSLVGTNTGELFF. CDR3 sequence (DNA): TGTGCCAGCAGCTTAGTAGGGACTAACACCGGGGAGCTGTTTTTT.

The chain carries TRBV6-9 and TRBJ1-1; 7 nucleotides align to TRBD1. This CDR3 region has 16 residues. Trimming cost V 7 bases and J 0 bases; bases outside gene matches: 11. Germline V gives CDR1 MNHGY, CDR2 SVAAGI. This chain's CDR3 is CASNSGTVDLNTEAFF. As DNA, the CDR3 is TGTGCCAGCAACTCCGGGACAGTGGACCTGAACACTGAAGCTTTCTTT.

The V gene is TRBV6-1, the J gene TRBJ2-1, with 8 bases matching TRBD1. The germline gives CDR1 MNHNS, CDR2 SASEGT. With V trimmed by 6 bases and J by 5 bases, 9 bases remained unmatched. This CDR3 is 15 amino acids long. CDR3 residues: CASSAAGGYDNEQFF. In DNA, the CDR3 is TGTGCCAGCAGCGCTGCAGGGGGCTACGACAATGAGCAGTTCTTC.

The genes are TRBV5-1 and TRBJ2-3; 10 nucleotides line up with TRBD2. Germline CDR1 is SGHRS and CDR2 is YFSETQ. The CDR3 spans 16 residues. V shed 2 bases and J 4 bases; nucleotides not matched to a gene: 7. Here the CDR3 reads CASSFRSGGAPDTQYF. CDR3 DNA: TGCGCCAGCAGCTTTAGAAGCGGGGGGGCCCCAGATACGCAGTATTTT. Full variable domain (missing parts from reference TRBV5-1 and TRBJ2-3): KAGVTQTPRYLIKTRGQQVTLSCSPISGHRSVSWYQQTPGQGLQFLFEYFSETQRNKGNFPGRFSGRQFSNSRSEMNVSTLELGDSALYLCASSFRSGGAPDTQYFGPGTRLTVL.

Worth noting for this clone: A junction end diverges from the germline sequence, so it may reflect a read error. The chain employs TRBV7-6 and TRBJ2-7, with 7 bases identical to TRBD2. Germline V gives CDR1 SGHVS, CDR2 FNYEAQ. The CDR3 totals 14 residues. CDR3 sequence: CASRLVGRVYEQYF. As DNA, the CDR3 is TGTGCCAGCAGATTAGTAGGGAGGGTCTACGAGCAGTACTTC.

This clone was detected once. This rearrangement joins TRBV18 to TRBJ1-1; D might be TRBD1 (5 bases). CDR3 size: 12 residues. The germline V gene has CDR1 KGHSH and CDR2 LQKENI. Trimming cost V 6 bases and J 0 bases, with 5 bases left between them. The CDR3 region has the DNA TGTGCCAGCTCGGGGCTGAACACTGAAGCTTTCTTT. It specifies CASSGLNTEAFF.

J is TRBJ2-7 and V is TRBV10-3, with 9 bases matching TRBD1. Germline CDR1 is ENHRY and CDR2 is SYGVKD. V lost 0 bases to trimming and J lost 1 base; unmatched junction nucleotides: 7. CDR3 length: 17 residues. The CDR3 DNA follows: TGTGCCATCAGTGAGTCTATGGGACAGGGTGGGTCCTACGAGCAGTACTTC. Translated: CAISESMGQGGSYEQYF.

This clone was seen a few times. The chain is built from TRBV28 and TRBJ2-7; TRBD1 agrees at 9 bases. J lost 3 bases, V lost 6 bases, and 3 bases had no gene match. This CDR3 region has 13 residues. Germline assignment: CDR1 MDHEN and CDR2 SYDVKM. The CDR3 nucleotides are TGTGCCAGCAGGGGACAGGGTGTCTACGAGCAGTACTTC. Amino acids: CASRGQGVYEQYF. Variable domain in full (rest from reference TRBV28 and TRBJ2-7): DVKVTQSSRYLVKRTGEKVFLECVQDMDHENMFWYRQDPGLGLRLIYFSYDVKMKEKGDIPEGYSVSREKKERFSLILESASTNQTSMYLCASRGQGVYEQYFGPGTRLTVT.